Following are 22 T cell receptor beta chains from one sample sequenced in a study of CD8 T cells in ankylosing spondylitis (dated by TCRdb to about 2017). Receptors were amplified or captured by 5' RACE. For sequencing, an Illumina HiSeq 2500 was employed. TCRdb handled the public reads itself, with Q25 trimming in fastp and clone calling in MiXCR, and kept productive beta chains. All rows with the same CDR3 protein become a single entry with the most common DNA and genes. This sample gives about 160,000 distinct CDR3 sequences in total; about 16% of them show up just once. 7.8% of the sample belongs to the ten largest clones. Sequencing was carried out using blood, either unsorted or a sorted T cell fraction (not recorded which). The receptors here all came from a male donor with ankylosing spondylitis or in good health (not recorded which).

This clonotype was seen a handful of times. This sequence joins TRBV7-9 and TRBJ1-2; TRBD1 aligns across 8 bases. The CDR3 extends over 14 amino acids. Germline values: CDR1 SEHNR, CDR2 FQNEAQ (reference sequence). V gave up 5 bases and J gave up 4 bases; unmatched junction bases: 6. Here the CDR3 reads CASSGRTGLYGYTF. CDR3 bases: TGTGCCAGCAGCGGGCGGACAGGGCTCTATGGCTACACCTTC.

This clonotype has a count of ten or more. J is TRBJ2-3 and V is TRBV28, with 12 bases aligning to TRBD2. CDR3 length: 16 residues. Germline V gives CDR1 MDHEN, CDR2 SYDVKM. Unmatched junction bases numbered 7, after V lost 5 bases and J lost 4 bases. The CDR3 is CASSPLTSGSADTQYF. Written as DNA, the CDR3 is TGTGCCAGCAGTCCACTGACTAGCGGGAGTGCAGATACGCAGTATTTT.

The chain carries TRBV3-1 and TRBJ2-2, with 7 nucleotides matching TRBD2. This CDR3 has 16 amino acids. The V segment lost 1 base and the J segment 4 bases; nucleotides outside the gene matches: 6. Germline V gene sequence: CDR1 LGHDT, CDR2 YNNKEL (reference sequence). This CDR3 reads CASSQGGRGSTGELFF. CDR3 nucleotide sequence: TGTGCCAGCAGCCAAGGCGGGAGAGGGAGCACCGGGGAGCTGTTTTTT.

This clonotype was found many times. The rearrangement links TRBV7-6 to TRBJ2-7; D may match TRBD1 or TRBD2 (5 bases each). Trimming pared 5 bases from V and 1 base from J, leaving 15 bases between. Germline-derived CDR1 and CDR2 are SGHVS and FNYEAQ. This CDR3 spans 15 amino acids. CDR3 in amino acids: CASSPGATNSYEQYF. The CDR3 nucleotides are TGTGCCAGCAGCCCCGGGGCGACGAATTCCTACGAGCAGTACTTC.

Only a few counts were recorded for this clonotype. CDR3 loop: CASSFLEAYGELFF. DNA of the CDR3: TGTGCCAGCAGTTTTTTAGAGGCTTACGGGGAGCTGTTTTTT. This chain connects TRBV12-3 or TRBV12-4 to TRBJ2-2; D remains unclear. V was shortened by 3 bases and J by 7 bases, with 12 bases between the two germline ends. This CDR3 spans 14 amino acids.

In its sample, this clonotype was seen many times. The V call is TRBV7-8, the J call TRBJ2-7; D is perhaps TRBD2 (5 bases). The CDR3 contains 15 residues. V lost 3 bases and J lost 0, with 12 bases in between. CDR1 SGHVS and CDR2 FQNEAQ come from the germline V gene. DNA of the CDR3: TGTGCCAGCAGCTTGAGGACTGACTACTCCTACGAGCAGTACTTC. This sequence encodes CASSLRTDYSYEQYF.

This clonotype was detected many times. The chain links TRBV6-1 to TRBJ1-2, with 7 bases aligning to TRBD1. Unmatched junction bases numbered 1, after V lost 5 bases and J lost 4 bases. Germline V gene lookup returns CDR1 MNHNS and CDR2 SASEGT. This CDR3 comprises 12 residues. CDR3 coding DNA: TGTGCCAGCAGTCGGACAGGCTATGGCTACACCTTC. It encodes CASSRTGYGYTF.

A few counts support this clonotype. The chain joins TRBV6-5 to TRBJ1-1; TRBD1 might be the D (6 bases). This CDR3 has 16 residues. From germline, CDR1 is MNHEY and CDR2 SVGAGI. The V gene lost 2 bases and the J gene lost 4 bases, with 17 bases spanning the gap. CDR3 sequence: CASSYLDGGGPTEAFF. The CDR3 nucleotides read TGTGCCAGCAGTTACCTGGACGGAGGGGGGCCCACTGAAGCTTTCTTT.

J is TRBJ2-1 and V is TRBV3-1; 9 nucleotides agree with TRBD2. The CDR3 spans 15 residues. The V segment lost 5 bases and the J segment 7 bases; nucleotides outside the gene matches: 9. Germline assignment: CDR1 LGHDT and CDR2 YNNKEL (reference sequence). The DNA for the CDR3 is TGTGCCAGCAGCTCCACTAGCGGGCTCTATAATGAGCAGTTCTTC. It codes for CASSSTSGLYNEQFF.

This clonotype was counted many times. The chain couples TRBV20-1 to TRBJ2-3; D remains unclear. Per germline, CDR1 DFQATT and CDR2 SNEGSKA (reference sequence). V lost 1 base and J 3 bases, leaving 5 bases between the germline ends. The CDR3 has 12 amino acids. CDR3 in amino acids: CSARVLTDTQYF. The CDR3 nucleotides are TGCAGTGCTAGAGTCTTGACAGATACGCAGTATTTT.

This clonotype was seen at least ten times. The CDR3 region has the DNA TGCGCCAGCAGCCCCCGACAGGGGACGGTCTACGAGCAGTACTTC. Encoded protein: CASSPRQGTVYEQYF. The chain carries TRBV5-1 and TRBJ2-7; the match to TRBD1 covers 8 bases. The V segment lost 4 bases and the J segment 3 bases; nucleotides outside the gene matches: 9. Germline-derived CDR1 and CDR2 are SGHRS and YFSETQ. This CDR3 region has 15 residues.

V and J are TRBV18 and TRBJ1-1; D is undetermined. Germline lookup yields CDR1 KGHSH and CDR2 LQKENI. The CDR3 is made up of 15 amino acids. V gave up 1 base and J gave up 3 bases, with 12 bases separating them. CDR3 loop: CASSPQKGIDTEAFF. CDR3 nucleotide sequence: TGTGCCAGCTCACCACAAAAGGGAATAGACACTGAAGCTTTCTTT.

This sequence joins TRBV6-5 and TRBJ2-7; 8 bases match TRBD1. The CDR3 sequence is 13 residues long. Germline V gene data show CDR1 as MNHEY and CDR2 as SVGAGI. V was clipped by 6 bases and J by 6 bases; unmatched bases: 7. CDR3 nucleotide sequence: TGTGCCAGCAGACGAGGACAGGGTGGCGAGCAGTACTTC. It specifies CASRRGQGGEQYF.

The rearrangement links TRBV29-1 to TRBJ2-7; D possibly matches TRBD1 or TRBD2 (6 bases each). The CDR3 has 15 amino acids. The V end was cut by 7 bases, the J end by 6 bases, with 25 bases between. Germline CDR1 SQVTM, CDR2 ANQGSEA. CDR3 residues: CSAQGGPSSPPEQYF. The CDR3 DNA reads TGCAGCGCCCAAGGGGGGCCCAGTTCTCCTCCCGAGCAGTACTTC.

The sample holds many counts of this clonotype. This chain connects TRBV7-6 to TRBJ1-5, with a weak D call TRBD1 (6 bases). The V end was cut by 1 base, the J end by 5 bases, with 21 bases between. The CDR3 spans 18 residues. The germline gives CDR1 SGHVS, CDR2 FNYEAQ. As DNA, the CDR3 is TGTGCCAGCAGCTTAGATATACTGACAGGATTTCTTTATCAGCCCCAGCATTTT. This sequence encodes CASSLDILTGFLYQPQHF.

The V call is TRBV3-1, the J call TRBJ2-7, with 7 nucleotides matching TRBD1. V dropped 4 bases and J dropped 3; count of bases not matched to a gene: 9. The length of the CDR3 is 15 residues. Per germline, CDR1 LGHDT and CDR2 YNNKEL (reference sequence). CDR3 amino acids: CASSRGTVDVYEQYF. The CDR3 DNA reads TGTGCCAGCAGCCGGGGGACAGTAGACGTCTACGAGCAGTACTTC.

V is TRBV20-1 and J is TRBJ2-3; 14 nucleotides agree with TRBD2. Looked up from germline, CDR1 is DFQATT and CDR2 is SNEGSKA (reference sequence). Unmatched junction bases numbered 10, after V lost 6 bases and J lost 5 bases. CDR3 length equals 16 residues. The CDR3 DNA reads TGCAGTGCAAAGGAAGGGACTAGCGGGAGACTAGATACGCAGTATTTT. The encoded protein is CSAKEGTSGRLDTQYF.

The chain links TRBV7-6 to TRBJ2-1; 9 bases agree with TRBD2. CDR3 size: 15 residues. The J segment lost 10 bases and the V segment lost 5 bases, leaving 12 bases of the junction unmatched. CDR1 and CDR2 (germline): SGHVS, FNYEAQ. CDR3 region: CASSARAGGRAEQFF. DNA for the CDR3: TGTGCCAGCAGCGCCCGAGCGGGGGGTCGCGCGGAGCAGTTCTTC.

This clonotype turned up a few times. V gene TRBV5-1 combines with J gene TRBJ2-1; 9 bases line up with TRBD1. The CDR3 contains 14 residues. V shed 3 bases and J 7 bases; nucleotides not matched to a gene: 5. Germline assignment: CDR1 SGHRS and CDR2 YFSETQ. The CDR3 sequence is CASSWGTGWNEQFF. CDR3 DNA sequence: TGCGCCAGCAGCTGGGGGACAGGGTGGAATGAGCAGTTCTTC.

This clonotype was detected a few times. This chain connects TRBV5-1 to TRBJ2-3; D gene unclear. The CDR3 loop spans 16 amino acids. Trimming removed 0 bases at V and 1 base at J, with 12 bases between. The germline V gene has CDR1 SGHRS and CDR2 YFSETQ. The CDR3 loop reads CASSLAASSGTDTQYF. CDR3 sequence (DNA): TGCGCCAGCAGCTTGGCGGCCTCCTCGGGCACAGATACGCAGTATTTT.

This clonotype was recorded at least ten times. The CDR3 nucleotides read TGTGCCAGCAGCTTGGAGTGGACGAGCACTGAAGCTTTCTTT. Translating it yields CASSLEWTSTEAFF. The gene calls are TRBV5-5 and TRBJ1-1; no clear D. Trimming pared 0 bases from V and 4 bases from J, leaving 10 bases between. The germline V gene encodes CDR1 SGHKS and CDR2 YYEKEE (reference sequence). The CDR3 has 14 residues.

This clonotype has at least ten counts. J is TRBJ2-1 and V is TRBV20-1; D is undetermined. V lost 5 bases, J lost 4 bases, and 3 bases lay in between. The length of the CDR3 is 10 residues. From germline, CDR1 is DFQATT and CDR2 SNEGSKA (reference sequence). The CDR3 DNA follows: TGCAGTGCTGGTTACAATGAGCAGTTCTTC. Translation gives CSAGYNEQFF.